Listed below are T cell receptor beta chains from one sample, sequenced in a study of blood T cell repertoires in COVID-19. Sequencing used immunoSEQ multiplex PCR; TCRdb keeps in-frame clones, though not all of them. The sample records hundreds of thousands of clones, around nine tenths being singletons. The sample was peripheral blood. All receptors come from a man in his sixties with COVID-19, enrolled during active disease. Both conserved end residues are part of each CDR3.

j_call v_call cdr3_aa
TRBJ2-5 TRBV11-2 CASSLDRAGGTQYF
TRBJ1-2 TRBV19 CASQQGGKNYGYTF
TRBJ1-1 TRBV30 CAGGTGVGTEAFF
TRBJ2-5 TRBV7-7 CASTPEAGLGETQYF
TRBJ1-2 TRBV19 CASRAGGENYGYTF
TRBJ1-6 TRBV4-1 CASSQGGGRYSPLHF
TRBJ1-1 TRBV4-2 CASSRGDRNTEAFF
TRBJ1-3 TRBV5-1 CASSLVGGDSSGNTIYF
TRBJ1-1 TRBV19 CASSIGQGGTKAFF
TRBJ1-1 TRBV6-5 CASSYGGFTEAFF
TRBJ1-2 TRBV4-1 CASSPVGTGGAGYGYTF
TRBJ1-4 TRBV4-1 CASSQGGSGTTGEKLFF
TRBJ1-4 TRBV15 CATTKQAEKLFF
TRBJ1-3 TRBV14 CASSRGVGNTIYF
TRBJ1-2 TRBV5-1 CASSPSGGQGSGGYTF
TRBJ1-2 TRBV30 CAWSFDRGLGYTF
TRBJ2-1 TRBV6-5 CASSYRRSRTSDEQFF
TRBJ1-6 TRBV28 CASTFGGSAGSYNSPLHF
TRBJ1-5 TRBV4-1 CASSPTGQGDNQPQHF
TRBJ1-4 TRBV7-8 CASSLGQSNEKLFF
TRBJ2-3 TRBV5-4 CASRRDSGSTDTQYF
TRBJ1-3 TRBV5-1 CASSTLGQAGNTIYF